The 24 T cell receptor beta chains below come from one sample, sequenced in a study of blood T cells in healthy people across ages. A sample-barcoded 5' primer and a J-beta primer mix were used in a second PCR of roughly 6 to 11 cycles. Via MiXCR, TCRdb re-called the 5' RACE reads, giving one row per CDR3 protein. The sample consists of some 1,500,000 distinct CDR3 sequences, roughly 43% of them appearing once. Source material: blood. Source of these receptors: a woman aged 18 to 35 in good health.

V usage is TRBV27 and J usage is TRBJ2-7; no clear D gene. The tail of the sequence fits TRBJ2-1 better, so the J call may be wrong. Germline loops: CDR1 MNHEY, CDR2 SMNVEV (reference sequence). The CDR3 runs 13 residues. CDR3 amino acids: CASSLSGLDEQFF. The CDR3 DNA follows: TGTGCCAGCAGTTTATCGGGGTTGGACGAGCAGTTCTTC.

A remark on this clonotype: This clone may be a read error of a much larger clone one base away. V and J are TRBV6-4 and TRBJ2-5; D may be TRBD2 (5 bases). CDR3 length equals 15 residues. The germline gives CDR1 MRHNA, CDR2 SNTAGT. Trimming stripped 3 bases from V and 11 bases from J, with 22 bases between. CDR3 nucleotide sequence: TGTGCCAGCAGTGAGAACCCAGGTGACTACAATGAGCAGTACTTC. Its translation: CASSENPGDYNEQYF.

V usage is TRBV20-1 and J usage is TRBJ1-2, with TRBD1 matching 10 bases. CDR1 is DFQATT, CDR2 SNEGSKA, per germline (reference sequence). V was clipped by 0 bases and J by 4 bases; unmatched bases: 5. The CDR3 loop spans 15 amino acids. The CDR3 DNA reads TGCAGTGCTAGAGATCTAAGGGACAGGGGCTATGGCTACACCTTC. Translated: CSARDLRDRGYGYTF.

This clonotype appeared a few times. The rearrangement links TRBV3-1 to TRBJ2-1, with TRBD2 matching over 7 bases. Germline trimming cut 0 bases from V and 3 bases from J; bases unmatched to any gene: 17. This CDR3 region has 20 residues. Germline values: CDR1 LGHDT, CDR2 YNNKEL (reference sequence). The CDR3 nucleotides are TGTGCCAGCAGCCAAGAAGGCCAGCGGGGACTTTCCATTGACTACAATGAGCAGTTCTTC. Its translation: CASSQEGQRGLSIDYNEQFF.

This sequence joins TRBV7-9 and TRBJ1-1, with 8 bases lining up with TRBD1. The CDR3 is made up of 14 amino acids. Germline CDR1 reads SEHNR; CDR2 reads FQNEAQ (reference sequence). J lost 5 bases, V lost 5 bases, and 7 bases had no gene match. CDR3 residues: CASSRGQGWTEAFF. Here the CDR3 DNA reads TGTGCCAGCAGCCGCGGACAGGGCTGGACTGAAGCTTTCTTT.

The gene calls are TRBV9 and TRBJ2-3, with 13 bases that match TRBD2. Looked up from germline, CDR1 is SGDLS and CDR2 is YYNGEE. The length of the CDR3 is 17 residues. After removal of 4 bases from V and 0 bases from J, the junction contained 5 bases not matched to a gene. DNA of the CDR3: TGTGCCAGCAGCACAACTAGCGGGAGGGTTAGCACAGATACGCAGTATTTT. Translated: CASSTTSGRVSTDTQYF.

This clonotype occurred a few times. The V and J genes are TRBV20-1 and TRBJ2-5, with D perhaps TRBD2 (5 bases). Germline V gene data show CDR1 as DFQATT and CDR2 as SNEGSKA (reference sequence). Trimming left V 5 bases short and J 2 bases short, with 18 bases between. CDR3 length: 15 amino acids. CDR3 in DNA: TGCAGTGCTCCCCGCGGGTCCTCCCCGCAAGAGACCCAGTACTTC. Amino acid sequence: CSAPRGSSPQETQYF.

The rearrangement links TRBV5-5 to TRBJ2-3; 7 bases are a match to TRBD2. Germline V gene sequence: CDR1 SGHKS, CDR2 YYEKEE (reference sequence). The junction had 8 bases not matched to a gene; V was cut back by 1 base and J by 3 bases. CDR3 length equals 16 residues. The CDR3 DNA is TGTGCCAGCAGCTTGTCCATGCTAGCGGAGACAGATACGCAGTATTTT. Translating gives CASSLSMLAETDTQYF. Full variable domain (remainder filled in from reference TRBV5-5 and TRBJ2-3): DAGVTQSPTHLIKTRGQQVTLRCSPISGHKSVSWYQQVLGQGPQFIFQYYEKEERGRGNFPDRFSARQFPNYSSELNVNALLLGDSALYLCASSLSMLAETDTQYFGPGTRLTVL.

The gene calls are TRBV6-1 and TRBJ2-2; D could derive from TRBD1 or TRBD2 (6 bases each). Germline V gene data show CDR1 as MNHNS and CDR2 as SASEGT. V was trimmed by 2 bases and J by 7 bases, leaving 14 bases between them. The CDR3 is made up of 15 amino acids. The CDR3 reads CASSETRGQGGELFF. CDR3 bases: TGTGCCAGCAGTGAAACCCGGGGGCAAGGCGGGGAGCTGTTTTTT.

The V and J genes are TRBV15 and TRBJ1-2; TRBD1 matches at 7 bases. Trimming at V came to 0 bases and at J to 1 base, leaving 8 bases not matched to a gene. This CDR3 has 17 amino acids. Germline lookup yields CDR1 LNHNV and CDR2 YYDKDF (reference sequence). The CDR3 here is CATSRDHPGTVNYGYTF. DNA of the CDR3: TGTGCCACCAGCAGAGATCACCCCGGGACAGTTAACTATGGCTACACCTTC.

To note about this clonotype: Compared with germline, one end of the junction differs, possibly owing to a read error. This chain joins TRBV4-3 and TRBJ1-2; TRBD1 matches at 9 bases. The CDR3 has 18 amino acids. Germline V gene sequence: CDR1 LGHNA, CDR2 YSLEER. CDR3 amino acids: CVSSQDRGTGPINYGYTF. Here the CDR3 DNA reads TGCGTCAGCAGCCAAGATCGCGGGACAGGGCCGATTAACTATGGCTACACCTTC.

The CDR3 bases are TGTGCCAGCAGCGTAGGAGGGGACCAATACAATGAGCAGTTCTTC. It specifies CASSVGGDQYNEQFF. The V gene is TRBV9, the J gene TRBJ2-1, with D perhaps being TRBD1 or TRBD2 (5 bases each). This CDR3 is built from 15 residues. V lost 0 bases and J 4 bases, leaving 11 bases between the germline ends. Germline lookup yields CDR1 SGDLS and CDR2 YYNGEE.

Only a few counts were recorded for this clonotype. The chain's CDR3 is CASSPQGVAGANVLTF. Here the CDR3 DNA reads TGTGCCAGCAGCCCTCAGGGGGTGGCCGGGGCCAACGTCCTGACTTTC. The chain is built from TRBV9 and TRBJ2-6; TRBD1 agrees at 7 bases. The CDR3 is made up of 16 amino acids. The trim removed 4 bases at V and 4 bases at J, leaving 8 bases unmatched. Germline lookup yields CDR1 SGDLS and CDR2 YYNGEE.

In its sample, this clonotype was seen many times. The chain uses TRBV5-1 and TRBJ2-3; 7 positions match TRBD2. The CDR3 extends over 18 amino acids. Per germline, CDR1 SGHRS and CDR2 YFSETQ. The junction had 19 bases not matched to a gene; V was cut back by 5 bases and J by 4 bases. CDR3 nucleotides: TGCGCCAGCAGAACTCAACCGGGACTATCGTTAATCCCAGATACGCAGTATTTT. Translated: CASRTQPGLSLIPDTQYF.

This chain links TRBV12-3 or TRBV12-4 with TRBJ2-3; 8 bases match TRBD1. With V trimmed by 0 bases and J by 4 bases, 3 bases remained unmatched. The CDR3 spans 15 residues. CDR3 sequence: CASSLADRAADTQYF. CDR3 DNA sequence: TGTGCCAGCAGTTTAGCGGACAGGGCTGCAGATACGCAGTATTTT.

The chain uses TRBV29-1 and TRBJ1-1; D uncertain. Trimming shortened V by 0 bases and J by 10 bases, and 12 bases separated the two germline ends. This CDR3 is built from 12 residues. Germline V CDR1 and CDR2: SQVTM, ANQGSEA. The CDR3 DNA reads TGCAGCGTTGAAGATGGCAGGCCTGGAGCTTTCTTT. Protein sequence: CSVEDGRPGAFF.

The chain joins TRBV7-2 to TRBJ2-1; D is perhaps TRBD2 (6 bases). The germline CDR1 and CDR2 sequences are SGHTA and FQGNSA. The CDR3 has 14 amino acids. Between the trimmed V and J ends, which lost 1 base and 14 bases, there was a span of 18 bases. In nucleotides, the CDR3 is TGTGCCAGCAGCTTAGGGTTGGGGGACTCCCGCGAGTTCTTC. This encodes CASSLGLGDSREFF.

To note about this clonotype: The CDR3 ends on some other residue instead of the conserved phenylalanine or tryptophan, so this is likely a read error. This chain joins TRBV7-2 and TRBJ1-4, with D maybe TRBD1 (5 bases). This CDR3 is 14 amino acids long. From germline, CDR1 is SGHTA and CDR2 FQGNSA. The V end lost 1 base, the J end lost 7 bases, and 10 bases lay between the germline ends. Written as DNA, the CDR3 is TGTGCCAGCAGCTTAGGGGGGATGGGTGAAAAACTGTTTGTT. Translating gives CASSLGGMGEKLFV.

As DNA, the CDR3 is TGCGCCAGCAGCTTCGGGACAGGGGGTGACTATGGCTACACCTTC. As protein: CASSFGTGGDYGYTF. This rearrangement joins TRBV5-1 to TRBJ1-2, with 11 nucleotides matching TRBD1. The length of the CDR3 is 15 residues. V gave up 2 bases and J gave up 3 bases; unmatched junction bases: 3. CDR1 is SGHRS and CDR2 is YFSETQ in the germline V gene.

In this sample, this clonotype turned up a few times. The rearrangement uses TRBV7-2 and TRBJ2-1; D possibly matches TRBD1 or TRBD2 (6 bases each). Trimming cost V 6 bases and J 10 bases, with 10 bases left between them. CDR1 and CDR2 from the germline V gene are SGHTA and FQGNSA. CDR3 size: 11 residues. CDR3 sequence: CASRWGAEQFF. The CDR3 DNA is TGTGCCAGCAGGTGGGGGGCGGAGCAGTTCTTC.

The chain couples TRBV12-3 or TRBV12-4 to TRBJ2-1; D possibly matches TRBD1 or TRBD2 (6 bases each). Between the trimmed V and J ends, which lost 6 bases and 5 bases, there was a span of 20 bases. There are 16 residues in the CDR3. The DNA for the CDR3 is TGTGCCAGCAGGACCCGGGGGCTCGGGCTCCACAATGAGCAGTTCTTC. It specifies CASRTRGLGLHNEQFF.

The gene calls are TRBV9 and TRBJ1-1; TRBD1 might be the D (5 bases). This CDR3 comprises 15 residues. The V end lost 3 bases, the J end lost 1 base, and 13 bases lay between the germline ends. CDR1 is SGDLS and CDR2 is YYNGEE in the germline V gene. This CDR3 is CASSGRGRGNTEAFF. CDR3 nucleotides: TGTGCCAGCAGCGGGCGAGGAAGGGGGAACACTGAAGCTTTCTTT.

This clonotype was found once. The chain carries TRBV2 and TRBJ1-1; no firm D call. Between the trimmed V and J ends, which lost 6 bases and 1 base, there was a span of 9 bases. CDR3 length equals 13 residues. Germline lookup yields CDR1 SNHLY and CDR2 FYNNEI. The DNA for the CDR3 is TGTGCCAGCAGCGGATTCCCGAACACTGAAGCTTTCTTT. This encodes CASSGFPNTEAFF.

The chain is built from TRBV20-1 and TRBJ2-3; 7 bases line up with TRBD1. Germline-derived CDR1 and CDR2 are DFQATT and SNEGSKA (reference sequence). J lost 4 bases, V lost 1 base, and 5 bases had no gene match. The CDR3 covers 14 residues. CDR3 in DNA: TGCAGTGCTAGAGGACAGGGCGGGTCAGATACGCAGTATTTT. Protein product: CSARGQGGSDTQYF.